This TCR beta chain was profiled in a study of control samples from healthy donors and cancer patients. Sequencing used immunoSEQ multiplex PCR; TCRdb keeps in-frame clones, though not all of them. Of over 100,000 clones listed, around 92% are singletons. CDR3 length: 14 amino acids. Between the trimmed V and J ends, which lost 5 bases and 3 bases, there was a span of 11 bases. Germline loops: CDR1 MNHEY, CDR2 SMNVEV (reference sequence). Sequencing was carried out using blood. This clonotype was sampled from a woman aged 50 to 60 in good health. The V and J genes are TRBV27 and TRBJ2-1; D is ambiguous. This CDR3 is CASSPYRVYNEQFF. The CDR3 DNA sequence: TGTGCCAGCAGTCCGTACAGAGTCTACAATGAGCAGTTCTTC.